The 26 T cell receptor beta chains reported below all come from one sample, sequenced in a study of shared clonotypes between healthy human individuals (dated by TCRdb to the early 2020s). To prepare the library, the immunoSEQ multiplex PCR assay was applied. Held by TCRdb, this immuneACCESS table contains in-frame sequences only and omits some clones. Under half of the omission traces to an unresolved V gene where checked; the cause of the rest is unknown. The table for this sample lists 2 million to 2.5 million clones; 95% of them were counted only once. Of the sample, roughly 0.13% is held by the ten largest clones. Sequencing used naive CD4+ T cells sorted from blood. Per the publication, the cell subset or site label means: CD45RA+ positively selected. Receptor source: a man younger than 35 in good health.

This CDR3 is CASSSVTRYEQYF. For the CDR3, the DNA is TGCGCCAGCAGCTCAGTGACTCGGTACGAGCAGTACTTC. The V and J genes are TRBV5-1 and TRBJ2-7; no firm D call. Between the trimmed V and J ends, which lost 3 bases and 4 bases, there was a span of 11 bases. Germline CDR1 SGHRS, CDR2 YFSETQ. The CDR3 contains 13 residues.

The chain couples TRBV5-4 to TRBJ2-2, with D perhaps TRBD2 (5 bases). Trimming took off 4 bases at V and 1 base at J, with 17 bases between the two ends. The CDR3 is 17 residues long. The V gene's germline CDR1 is SGHNT and CDR2 YYREEE (reference sequence). CDR3 sequence: CASSPEAGGKNTGELFF. The CDR3 DNA follows: TGTGCCAGCAGCCCCGAAGCCGGAGGAAAGAACACCGGGGAGCTGTTTTTT.

This sequence joins TRBV11-2 and TRBJ1-4, with D possibly being TRBD1 (6 bases). V dropped 2 bases and J dropped 4 bases, with 8 bases sitting between them. The CDR3 covers 14 residues. Germline CDR1 and CDR2: SGHAT and FQNNGV. The CDR3 nucleotides are TGTGCCAGCAGCTTAAACAGGGTTAATGAAAAACTGTTTTTT. Translating gives CASSLNRVNEKLFF.

This sequence joins TRBV2 and TRBJ2-1, with 7 positions matching TRBD2. V gave up 2 bases and J gave up 9 bases; unmatched junction bases: 7. The V gene's germline CDR1 is SNHLY and CDR2 FYNNEI. This CDR3 is built from 14 residues. CDR3 amino acids: CASSELAGVGEQFF. CDR3 sequence (DNA): TGTGCCAGCAGTGAACTGGCGGGAGTAGGTGAGCAGTTCTTC. The full variable domain, rest sourced from reference TRBV2 and TRBJ2-1, is EPEVTQTPSHQVTQMGQEVILRCVPISNHLYFYWYRQILGQKVEFLVSFYNNEISEKSEIFDDQFSVERPDGSNFTLKIRSTKLEDSAMYFCASSELAGVGEQFFGPGTRLTVL.

With respect to this clone: This same CDR3 is encoded by further DNA sequences in the sample. The V gene is TRBV18, the J gene TRBJ2-3; D not resolved. The CDR3 has 13 amino acids. V was trimmed by 3 bases and J by 0 bases, leaving 4 bases between them. Germline V gene lookup returns CDR1 KGHSH and CDR2 LQKENI. CDR3 DNA: TGTGCCAGCTCACCCCCCAGCACAGATACGCAGTATTTT. Its protein product is CASSPPSTDTQYF.

The chain recombines TRBV6-1 with TRBJ2-4; either TRBD1 or TRBD2 may supply D (5 bases each). This CDR3 has 11 residues. V was clipped by 8 bases and J by 14 bases, with 16 bases between them. From germline, CDR1 is MNHNS and CDR2 SASEGT. The CDR3 is CASRDPGTEYF. The CDR3 bases are TGTGCCAGCCGCGACCCCGGGACGGAGTACTTC.

The CDR3 DNA is TGTGCCAGCAGTGAGGCCCGGCTAGCACGACGTCAGCAGTATTTT. This codes for CASSEARLARRQQYF. The rearrangement joins TRBV7-2 to TRBJ2-3, with TRBD2 as a possible D gene (5 bases). The CDR3 runs 15 residues. Trimming took 6 bases from V and 11 from J, leaving 24 bases between them. The germline CDR1 and CDR2 sequences are SGHTA and FQGNSA.

The J gene is TRBJ2-5, the V gene TRBV5-4; D not resolved. Trimming removed 2 bases from V and 5 bases from J, with 10 bases in between. The CDR3 extends over 13 amino acids. CDR1 is SGHNT and CDR2 is YYREEE in the germline V gene (reference sequence). In DNA form, the CDR3 reads TGTGCCAGCAGCTTCGAGGTCCGGGAGACCCAGTACTTC. Residues: CASSFEVRETQYF.

V usage is TRBV9 and J usage is TRBJ1-4; D is undetermined. V dropped 5 bases and J dropped 8 bases, with 10 bases sitting between them. Germline V gene sequence: CDR1 SGDLS, CDR2 YYNGEE. The CDR3 has 12 amino acids. The CDR3 reads CASSKTEEKLFF. CDR3 coding DNA: TGTGCCAGCAGTAAAACTGAGGAAAAACTGTTTTTT.

The rearrangement links TRBV28 to TRBJ1-1; TRBD1 aligns across 9 bases. After removal of 8 bases from V and 10 bases from J, the junction contained 11 bases not matched to a gene. The CDR3 spans 13 residues. Germline assignment: CDR1 MDHEN and CDR2 SYDVKM. CDR3 DNA sequence: TGTGCCAGCCATCCGGGACAGGGAAGGGGAGCTTTCTTT. Amino acids: CASHPGQGRGAFF.

This chain joins TRBV7-2 and TRBJ1-6; 7 nucleotides align to TRBD1. This CDR3 has 15 amino acids. The V segment lost 1 base and the J segment 7 bases; nucleotides outside the gene matches: 4. Germline loops: CDR1 SGHTA, CDR2 FQGNSA. CDR3 amino acids: CASSLVAGGNSPLHF. In DNA form, the CDR3 reads TGTGCCAGCAGCTTAGTGGCAGGGGGAAATTCACCCCTCCACTTT.

The V gene is TRBV28, the J gene TRBJ2-7; D gene unclear. V lost 7 bases, J lost 4 bases, and 5 bases lay in between. Looked up from germline, CDR1 is MDHEN and CDR2 is SYDVKM. This CDR3 spans 10 amino acids. DNA of the CDR3: TGTGCCAGCATGGGGTACGAGCAGTACTTC. This translates into CASMGYEQYF.

This clone occurred once. V and J are TRBV11-2 and TRBJ2-1; 10 nucleotides line up with TRBD2. After removal of 1 base from V and 7 bases from J, the junction contained 7 bases not matched to a gene. The CDR3 sequence is 16 residues long. Germline V CDR1 and CDR2: SGHAT, FQNNGV. For the CDR3, the DNA is TGTGCCAGCAGCTTAGCGGGAGCGGGGGGGAGGAATGAGCAGTTCTTC. Residues: CASSLAGAGGRNEQFF.

The chain carries TRBV5-1 and TRBJ2-4; 9 bases agree with TRBD2. V was clipped by 3 bases and J by 0 bases; unmatched bases: 7. The CDR3 spans 17 residues. CDR1 and CDR2 from the germline V gene are SGHRS and YFSETQ. The CDR3 is CASSSLTSGLAKNIQYF. The CDR3 nucleotides are TGCGCCAGCAGCTCCCTGACTAGCGGTCTAGCCAAAAACATTCAGTACTTC.

This clone showed up just once. This sequence joins TRBV7-2 and TRBJ2-1; 8 bases match TRBD1. The germline CDR1 and CDR2 sequences are SGHTA and FQGNSA. CDR3 length: 15 amino acids. The junction had 3 bases not matched to a gene; V was cut back by 5 bases and J by 0 bases. CDR3 in amino acids: CASSQGAISYNEQFF. CDR3 sequence (DNA): TGTGCCAGCAGCCAGGGGGCGATCTCCTACAATGAGCAGTTCTTC.

The chain joins TRBV2 to TRBJ1-5, with 8 bases matching TRBD1. Germline V gene sequence: CDR1 SNHLY, CDR2 FYNNEI. V lost 6 bases to trimming and J lost 3 bases; unmatched junction nucleotides: 10. The CDR3 is 16 amino acids. The DNA of the CDR3 is TGTGCCAGCAGCCTACTCAGGACAGGGACCAATCAGCCCCAGCATTTT. This translates into CASSLLRTGTNQPQHF.

The V call is TRBV5-1, the J call TRBJ2-3, with D possibly TRBD2 on 6 matching bases. The germline CDR1 and CDR2 sequences are SGHRS and YFSETQ. V lost 4 bases and J 0 bases, leaving 15 bases between the germline ends. The CDR3 spans 16 residues. CDR3 DNA sequence: TGCGCCAGCAGCCAATACCCGGGACTCAGCACAGATACGCAGTATTTT. The encoded protein is CASSQYPGLSTDTQYF.

The rearrangement links TRBV19 to TRBJ1-1; tentatively, D is TRBD1 (5 bases). The CDR3 covers 16 residues. V dropped 5 bases and J dropped 1 base, with 17 bases sitting between them. The V gene's germline CDR1 is LNHDA and CDR2 SQIVND (reference sequence). The CDR3 nucleotides read TGTGCCAGTAGTGGCCCACGGGGCGCGGGGAACACTGAAGCTTTCTTT. Translation: CASSGPRGAGNTEAFF.

This chain joins TRBV9 and TRBJ1-3; tentatively, D is TRBD1 (6 bases). CDR1 is SGDLS, CDR2 YYNGEE, per germline. The CDR3 has 17 amino acids. The V gene lost 0 bases and the J gene lost 9 bases, with 22 bases spanning the gap. In DNA, the CDR3 is TGTGCCAGCAGCGTAGCGGGTCAGGGGTCGGGACGAAGCACCATATATTTT. It encodes CASSVAGQGSGRSTIYF.

CDR3 amino acids: CASSTDGANTEAFF. CDR3 bases: TGCGCCAGCAGCACGGACGGGGCTAACACTGAAGCTTTCTTT. The chain links TRBV5-1 to TRBJ1-1, with D tentatively TRBD1 (5 bases). Trimming removed 4 bases from V and 2 bases from J, with 12 bases in between. The CDR3 covers 14 residues. The germline V gene encodes CDR1 SGHRS and CDR2 YFSETQ.

This chain links TRBV2 with TRBJ1-1, with TRBD1 identical over 7 bases. Germline values: CDR1 SNHLY, CDR2 FYNNEI. The ends lost 6 bases at V and 10 bases at J; junction bases unmatched: 8. This CDR3 comprises 12 residues. CDR3: CASSFRQGGAFF. Here the CDR3 DNA reads TGTGCCAGCAGCTTTAGACAGGGCGGAGCTTTCTTT.

V is TRBV30 and J is TRBJ2-7; D ambiguous. Trimming removed 8 bases from V and 3 bases from J, with 11 bases in between. This CDR3 has 11 amino acids. Per the germline V gene, CDR1 is GTSNPN and CDR2 is SVGIG (reference sequence). CDR3 in amino acids: CATGVSYEQYF. DNA of the CDR3: TGTGCCACTGGAGTGAGCTACGAGCAGTACTTC.

The rearrangement links TRBV11-2 to TRBJ2-1; no clear D. The CDR3 has 15 residues. Trimming removed 1 base at V and 5 bases at J, with 12 bases between. CDR1 and CDR2 (germline): SGHAT, FQNNGV. DNA for the CDR3: TGTGCCAGCAGCTTAGGAAGGCAGGCACACAATGAGCAGTTCTTC. Its translation is CASSLGRQAHNEQFF.

This clone was seen only once. The rearrangement links TRBV5-1 to TRBJ1-4; TRBD1 agrees at 7 bases. V shed 7 bases, J shed 3 bases, and the junction held 6 bases outside the gene matches. CDR3 length: 14 residues. CDR1 is SGHRS and CDR2 is YFSETQ in the germline V gene. In nucleotides, the CDR3 is TGCGCCAGCGGCCCGGGACAGTCTAATGAAAAACTGTTTTTT. Protein product: CASGPGQSNEKLFF.

The V call is TRBV2, the J call TRBJ2-5, with D perhaps TRBD2 (5 bases). Germline V lookup: CDR1 SNHLY, CDR2 FYNNEI. The CDR3 is made up of 13 amino acids. V was shortened by 7 bases and J by 1 base, with 10 bases between the two germline ends. CDR3 DNA sequence: TGTGCCAGCAACTCGGAGGTCCAAGAGACCCAGTACTTC. It specifies CASNSEVQETQYF.

V usage is TRBV5-1 and J usage is TRBJ2-3, with D perhaps being TRBD1 or TRBD2 (5 bases each). Germline values: CDR1 SGHRS, CDR2 YFSETQ. This CDR3 is 15 amino acids long. With 4 bases removed from V and 0 bases from J, the gap between germline ends came to 12 bases. The CDR3 nucleotides are TGCGCCAGCAGCGACACCGGGGCCAGCACAGATACGCAGTATTTT. Protein product: CASSDTGASTDTQYF.